This T cell receptor (beta chain) was documented in a study of T-cell memory formation after mild COVID-19. Study-wide background: For the most part, TCR clusters were specific to one donor.

The TCR alpha and TCR beta cDNA libraries, bearing sample barcodes and UMIs, were generated by 5'RACE using constant-segment primers. TCRdb redid the calling of the 5' RACE reads with MiXCR, one entry per CDR3 protein. The table has some 300,000 distinct CDR3 sequences, less than 25% seen once. To note about this clonotype: The antigen is unknown.

Notes on the study in general: The main location of contracting CD4+ clones was CM and EM, and that of contracting CD8+ clones was EMRA. Contracting clones from day 15 to 85 had balanced CD4/CD8; later expanders favoured CD4+.

This receptor was taken from a man aged 18 to 35 who had mild COVID-19 (a few samples of this study predate the infection). Cell type and time point are not known. Sequencing was carried out using PBMCs or a T cell subset sorted from them (not recorded which).

As DNA, the CDR3 is TGTGCCAGTAGTATAGATGTCCAGAGCTCCTACGAGCAGTACTTC. It is translated as CASSIDVQSSYEQYF. The chain is built from TRBV19 and TRBJ2-7; D not certain. V lost 0 bases and J lost 0, with 9 bases in between. Per the germline V gene, CDR1 is LNHDA and CDR2 is SQIVND (reference sequence). The CDR3 consists of 15 residues.